This T cell receptor beta chain derives from a study of OX40 agonist ivuxolimab in advanced cancers. Overall study: The mean age was around 56 years, ranging from about 20 to 85, with approximately 85% of participants male.

The CDR3 has 14 amino acids. V lost 4 bases and J 2 bases, leaving 13 bases between the germline ends. The germline V gene encodes CDR1 SGHDT and CDR2 YYEEEE. Profiled with immunoSEQ multiplex PCR; TCRdb holds only in-frame clones, not every one. The table shows 60,000 to 80,000 clones, with over 80% occurring only once. This TCR was recovered from an adult with an advanced solid tumor such as melanoma, head and neck, liver or kidney cancer. The rearrangement uses TRBV5-6 and TRBJ2-7; D assignment may be TRBD1 or TRBD2 (5 bases each). The specimen was CD4+ or CD8+ T cells sorted from blood, collected in a trial of the OX40 agonist ivuxolimab. The CDR3 DNA sequence: TGTGCCAGCAGCGGCCGGGACCGTCCCTACGAGCAGTACTTC. It codes for CASSGRDRPYEQYF.